Presented here are 6 T cell receptor beta chains from one specimen sequenced in a study of molecular identifiers for immune sequencing clone quantification (dated by TCRdb to 2016 to 2018). The library came from PCR. Reads for this sample came from an Illumina HiSeq 4000. TCRdb reanalyzed the raw reads on its own, using fastp at Q25 for trimming and MiXCR for clone calling, and kept in-frame beta chains. Rows merge per CDR3 protein into single entries with the most common DNA and genes. Counted in this sample were just under 650,000 distinct CDR3 sequences; 15% to 20% of them appeared once. The ten largest clones capture about 0.9% of the sample. Sequenced material: naive CD8+ T cells from blood, with Jurkat cell RNA spiked in. The cell subset or site label, as the study defines it: FACS-sorted CD8+CD4-CCR7+CD45RA+ naive T cells. These receptors were obtained from a human donor in good health. Some libraries in this study had Jurkat cell RNA spiked in.

Note on this clonotype: A read error may explain this, as a much larger clone is one base away. V gene TRBV19 combines with J gene TRBJ2-2; no definite D call. V lost 4 bases, J lost 6 bases, and 9 bases lay in between. CDR3 length: 13 residues. CDR1 LNHDA and CDR2 SQIVND come from the germline V gene (reference sequence). The CDR3 DNA follows: TGTGCCAGTAGTACAGGAATCGCCGGGGAGCTGTTTTTT. Protein sequence: CASSTGIAGELFF.

This clonotype was detected many times. The chain carries TRBV7-9 and TRBJ2-5; 9 bases are a match to TRBD1. V shed 4 bases, J shed 4 bases, and the junction held 10 bases outside the gene matches. Germline CDR1 reads SEHNR; CDR2 reads FQNEAQ (reference sequence). This CDR3 comprises 16 residues. The chain's CDR3 is CASSSVPGQGPETQYF. The CDR3 coding sequence is TGTGCCAGCAGCTCCGTCCCGGGACAGGGACCAGAGACCCAGTACTTC.

In its sample, this clonotype was seen a few times. This sequence joins TRBV6-2 or TRBV6-3 and TRBJ2-1; 8 bases are a match to TRBD2. With V trimmed by 7 bases and J by 2 bases, 4 bases remained unmatched. Germline CDR1 reads MNHEY; CDR2 reads SVGEGT. The CDR3 consists of 14 residues. The CDR3 coding sequence is TGTGCCAGCACTTTAGCGGGGCCCTACAATGAGCAGTTCTTC. It codes for CASTLAGPYNEQFF.

In regard to this clonotype: This clone may be a read error of a much larger clone one base away. This rearrangement joins TRBV4-3 to TRBJ2-2; D remains ambiguous. Germline V gene lookup returns CDR1 LGHNA and CDR2 YSLEER. V lost 4 bases to trimming and J lost 0 bases, with 12 bases between them. The CDR3 runs to 16 residues. CDR3 loop: CASSPRVMANTGELFF. CDR3 nucleotides: TGCGCCAGCAGCCCGCGAGTGATGGCGAACACCGGGGAGCTGTTTTTT.

Points on this clonotype: A much larger clone lies a single base off, so this may be a read error. The J gene is TRBJ2-2, the V gene TRBV7-9; the D call may be TRBD1 or TRBD2 (5 bases each). CDR3 length: 13 residues. CDR1 SEHNR and CDR2 FQNEAQ come from the germline V gene (reference sequence). CDR3 loop: CASQGPATGELSF. The CDR3 DNA is TGTGCCAGCCAGGGACCAGCCACCGGGGAGCTGTCTTTT. Drawing the rest from reference TRBV7-9 and TRBJ2-2, the complete variable domain is DTGVSQNPRHKITKRGQNVTFRCDPISEHNRLYWYRQTLGQGPEFLTYFQNEAQLEKSRLLSDRFSAERPKGSFSTLEIQRTEQGDSAMYLCASQGPATGELSFGEGSRLTVL.

This clonotype has at least ten counts. The rearrangement uses TRBV7-6 and TRBJ2-3; D not resolved. From germline, CDR1 is SGHVS and CDR2 FNYEAQ. The CDR3 contains 14 residues. V was pared by 5 bases and J by 4 bases, with 13 bases between. For the CDR3, the DNA is TGTGCCAGCAGCCCTCGTGCGATGGCAGATACGCAGTATTTT. Encoded protein: CASSPRAMADTQYF.